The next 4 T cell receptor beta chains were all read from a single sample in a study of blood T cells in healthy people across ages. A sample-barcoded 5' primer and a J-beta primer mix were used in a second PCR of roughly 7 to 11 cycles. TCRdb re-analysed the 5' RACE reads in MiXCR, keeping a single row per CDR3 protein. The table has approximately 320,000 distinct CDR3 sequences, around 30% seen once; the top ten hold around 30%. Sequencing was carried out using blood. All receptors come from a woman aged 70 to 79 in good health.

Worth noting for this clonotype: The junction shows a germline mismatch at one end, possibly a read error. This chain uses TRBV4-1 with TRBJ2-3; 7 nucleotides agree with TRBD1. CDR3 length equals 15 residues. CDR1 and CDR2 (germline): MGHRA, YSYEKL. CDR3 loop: CTSTLRGLSTDTQYF. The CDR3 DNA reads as TGCACCAGCACCTTAAGGGGGCTTTCCACAGATACGCAGTATTTT.

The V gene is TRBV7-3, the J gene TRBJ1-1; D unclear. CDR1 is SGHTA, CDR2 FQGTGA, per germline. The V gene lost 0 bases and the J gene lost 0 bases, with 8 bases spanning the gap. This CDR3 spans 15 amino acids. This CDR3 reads CASSLTGGMNTEAFF. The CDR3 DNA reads TGTGCCAGCAGCTTAACGGGCGGGATGAACACTGAAGCTTTCTTT.

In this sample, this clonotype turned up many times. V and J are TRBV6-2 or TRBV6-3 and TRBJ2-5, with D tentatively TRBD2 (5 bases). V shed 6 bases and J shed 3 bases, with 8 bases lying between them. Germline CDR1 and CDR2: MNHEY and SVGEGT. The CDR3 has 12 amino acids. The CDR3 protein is CASSLLEETQYF. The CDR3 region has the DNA TGTGCCAGCAGCTTACTAGAAGAGACCCAGTACTTC.

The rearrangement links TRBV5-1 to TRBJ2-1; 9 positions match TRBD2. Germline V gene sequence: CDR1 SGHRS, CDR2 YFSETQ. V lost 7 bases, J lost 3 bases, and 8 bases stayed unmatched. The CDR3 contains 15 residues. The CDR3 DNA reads TGCGCCAGCCGTCCCCGACTAGCGGTCTACAATGAGCAGTTCTTC. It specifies CASRPRLAVYNEQFF.